This TCR beta chain is from a study of cytomegalovirus exposure and HLA in healthy donors. Germline CDR1 and CDR2: LNHNV and YYDKDF (reference sequence). Trimming cost V 3 bases and J 2 bases; bases outside gene matches: 7. The CDR3 covers 17 residues. PCR primers comprised 60 Vbeta and 13 Jbeta primers. Clones were read by immunoSEQ multiplex PCR, and TCRdb kept only the in-frame ones, dropping some. This table has more than 150,000 clones, more than 70% appearing once. Specimen: PBMCs. This clonotype was sampled from a boy aged 2 to 10 in good health and CMV-seronegative. The V and J genes are TRBV15 and TRBJ2-5, with TRBD2 identical over 12 bases. DNA for the CDR3: TGTGCCACCAGCAGGGGGACTAGCGGGCCTTCACAAGAGACCCAGTACTTC. This codes for CATSRGTSGPSQETQYF.